The clone carrying this TCR beta chain turned up a few times. This sample is part of a study of blood T cell repertoires in COVID-19. In the study overall: The analysed material was cDNA or gDNA that came from T cells, B-cell-depleted T cells, or PBMCs.

The authors' processing: Reference gene primers were amplified, and this amplification served to estimate nucleated cell counts. Profiled with immunoSEQ multiplex PCR; TCRdb holds only in-frame clones, not every one. For V, J and clone size, that table is used; D and trimming come from the DNA. Altogether about 48,000 clones are present, approximately 85% being singletons, with the ten largest covering less than 20%. V shed 2 bases and J shed 6 bases, with 16 bases lying between them. CDR1 SGHAT and CDR2 FQNNGV come from the germline V gene. The CDR3 is 16 amino acids. The TCR originated in a human donor in a cohort sampled during active COVID-19. The donor label of this sample is uncertain. The sequenced material came from peripheral blood. This chain connects TRBV11-2 to TRBJ1-4; D call uncertain. The CDR3 protein is CASSLSGGKSYEKLFF. CDR3 bases: TGTGCCAGCAGCTTATCCGGCGGGAAATCTTATGAAAAACTGTTTTTT.